This T cell receptor beta chain was profiled in a study of T cell responses to AZD1222 COVID-19 vaccine. Findings and caveats of the study: Among the donors, most were white British and more were female, and clonal diversity was possibly underestimated. Spike was spanned by vaccine-associated CD4 TCRs, which were dominant at 160-218 and 743-854. Regions left unmutated in variants are reportedly the target of nearly half of spike-specific TCRs. Repertoires in all cases were sampled only once the peak T cell response had passed.

Produced via immunoSEQ multiplex PCR; TCRdb's table is partial and in-frame only. The repertoire consists of roughly 87,000 clones, with about 88% occurring once and the leading ten covering just over 5.5%. This clone was recorded at least ten times. Its specificity is unknown. CDR1 is SGHTA, CDR2 FQGTGA, per germline. V gave up 2 bases and J gave up 1 base; unmatched junction bases: 2. The CDR3 has 15 amino acids. The TCR comes from an adult who received the AZD1222 COVID-19 vaccine. The rearrangement uses TRBV7-3 and TRBJ2-5, with 9 bases matching TRBD2. This sample comprised peripheral blood, obtained 28 days after the second AZD1222 dose. CDR3 sequence reads: CASSLAGGVQETQYF. As DNA, the CDR3 is TGTGCCAGCAGCTTAGCGGGGGGGGTCCAAGAGACCCAGTACTTC.